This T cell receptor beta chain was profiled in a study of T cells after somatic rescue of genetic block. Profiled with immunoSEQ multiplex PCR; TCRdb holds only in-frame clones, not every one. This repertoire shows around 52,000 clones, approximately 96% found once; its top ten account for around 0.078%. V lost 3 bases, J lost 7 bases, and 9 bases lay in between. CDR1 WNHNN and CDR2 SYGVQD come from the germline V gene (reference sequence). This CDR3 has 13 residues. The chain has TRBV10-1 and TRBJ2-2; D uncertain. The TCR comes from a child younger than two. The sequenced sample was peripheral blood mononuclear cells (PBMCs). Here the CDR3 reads CASSEDQDGELFF. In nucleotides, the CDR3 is TGCGCCAGCAGTGAAGACCAGGACGGGGAGCTGTTTTTT.